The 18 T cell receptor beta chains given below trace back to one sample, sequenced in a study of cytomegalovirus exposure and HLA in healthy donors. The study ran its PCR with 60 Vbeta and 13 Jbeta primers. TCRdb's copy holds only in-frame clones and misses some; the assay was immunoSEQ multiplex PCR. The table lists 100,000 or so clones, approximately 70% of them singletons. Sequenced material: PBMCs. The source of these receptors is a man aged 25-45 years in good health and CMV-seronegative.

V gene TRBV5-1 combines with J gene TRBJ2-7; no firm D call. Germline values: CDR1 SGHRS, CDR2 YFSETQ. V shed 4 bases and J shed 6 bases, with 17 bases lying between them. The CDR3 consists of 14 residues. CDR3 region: CASSPLYPHTEQYF. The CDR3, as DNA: TGCGCCAGCAGCCCGCTATATCCGCATACCGAGCAGTACTTC. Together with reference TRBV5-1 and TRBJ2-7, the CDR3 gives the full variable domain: KAGVTQTPRYLIKTRGQQVTLSCSPISGHRSVSWYQQTPGQGLQFLFEYFSETQRNKGNFPGRFSGRQFSNSRSEMNVSTLELGDSALYLCASSPLYPHTEQYFGPGTRLTVT.

DNA of the CDR3: TGTGCCAGCAGTTTAGCGGGAGCTGGGTTCTACGAGCAGTACTTC. It encodes CASSLAGAGFYEQYF. The chain is built from TRBV27 and TRBJ2-7; TRBD2 aligns across 7 bases. This CDR3 is 15 amino acids long. The germline CDR1 and CDR2 sequences are MNHEY and SMNVEV (reference sequence). V lost 2 bases and J lost 3; bases outside the gene matches: 7.

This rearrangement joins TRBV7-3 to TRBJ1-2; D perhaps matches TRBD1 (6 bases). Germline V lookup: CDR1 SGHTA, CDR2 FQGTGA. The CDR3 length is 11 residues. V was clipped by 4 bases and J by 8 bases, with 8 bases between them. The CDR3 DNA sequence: TGTGCCAGCAGCTCGGACAGAGGCTACACCTTC. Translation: CASSSDRGYTF.

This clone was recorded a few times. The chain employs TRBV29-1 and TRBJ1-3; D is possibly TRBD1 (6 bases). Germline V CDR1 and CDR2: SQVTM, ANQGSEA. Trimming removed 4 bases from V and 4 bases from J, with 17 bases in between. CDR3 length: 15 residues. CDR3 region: CSVGGTGTFGNTIYF. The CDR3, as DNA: TGCAGCGTTGGAGGAACCGGGACATTCGGAAACACCATATATTTT.

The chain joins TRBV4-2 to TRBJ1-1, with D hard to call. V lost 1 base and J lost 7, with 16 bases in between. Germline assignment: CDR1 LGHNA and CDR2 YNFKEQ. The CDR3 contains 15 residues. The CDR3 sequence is CASSQGEGIHREAFF. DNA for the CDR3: TGTGCCAGCAGCCAAGGGGAGGGCATACATCGTGAAGCTTTCTTT.

For the CDR3, the DNA is TGTGCCAGCAGCTTAGAGCAGGGGCCGAGTTATGGCTACACCTTC. Protein sequence: CASSLEQGPSYGYTF. The genes are TRBV7-9 and TRBJ1-2; perhaps TRBD1 as D (6 bases). The V gene's germline CDR1 is SEHNR and CDR2 FQNEAQ (reference sequence). V lost 1 base to trimming and J lost 5 bases, with 14 bases between them. This CDR3 has 15 residues.

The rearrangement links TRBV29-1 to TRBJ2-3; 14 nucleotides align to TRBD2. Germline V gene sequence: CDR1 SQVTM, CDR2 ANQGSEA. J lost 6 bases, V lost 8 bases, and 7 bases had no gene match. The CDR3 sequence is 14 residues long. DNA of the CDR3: TGCAGCTCAGGACTAGCGGGAGGAGGGGATACGCAGTATTTT. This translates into CSSGLAGGGDTQYF.

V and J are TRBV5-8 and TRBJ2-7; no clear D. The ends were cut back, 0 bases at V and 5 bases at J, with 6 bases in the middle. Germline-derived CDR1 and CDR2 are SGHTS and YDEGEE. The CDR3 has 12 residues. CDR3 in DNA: TGTGCCAGCAGCTTGGGCGAGGACGAGCAGTACTTC. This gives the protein CASSLGEDEQYF.

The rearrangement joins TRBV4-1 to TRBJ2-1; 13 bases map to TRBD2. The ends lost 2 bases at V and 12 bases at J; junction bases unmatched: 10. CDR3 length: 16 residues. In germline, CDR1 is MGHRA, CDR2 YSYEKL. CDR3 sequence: CASSQYRLAGGEGQFF. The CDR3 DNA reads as TGCGCCAGCAGCCAATACAGACTAGCGGGAGGAGAAGGGCAGTTCTTC.

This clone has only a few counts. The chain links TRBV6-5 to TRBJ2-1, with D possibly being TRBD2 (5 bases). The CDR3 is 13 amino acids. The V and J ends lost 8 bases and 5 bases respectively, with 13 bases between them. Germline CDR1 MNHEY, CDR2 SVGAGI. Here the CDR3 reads CASGWESNNEQFF. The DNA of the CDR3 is TGTGCCAGCGGGTGGGAGAGCAACAATGAGCAGTTCTTC.

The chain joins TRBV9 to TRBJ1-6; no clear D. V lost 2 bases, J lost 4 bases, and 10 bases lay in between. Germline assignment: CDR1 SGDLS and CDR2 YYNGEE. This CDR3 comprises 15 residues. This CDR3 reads CASSVTRSYNSPLHF. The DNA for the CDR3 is TGTGCCAGCAGCGTGACGCGGAGTTATAATTCACCCCTCCACTTT.

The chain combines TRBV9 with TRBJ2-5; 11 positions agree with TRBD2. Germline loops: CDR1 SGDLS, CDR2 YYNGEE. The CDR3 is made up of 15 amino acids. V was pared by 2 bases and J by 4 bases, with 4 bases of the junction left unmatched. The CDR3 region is CASSVSGGGGETQYF. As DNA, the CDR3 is TGTGCCAGCAGCGTTAGCGGGGGGGGCGGAGAGACCCAGTACTTC.

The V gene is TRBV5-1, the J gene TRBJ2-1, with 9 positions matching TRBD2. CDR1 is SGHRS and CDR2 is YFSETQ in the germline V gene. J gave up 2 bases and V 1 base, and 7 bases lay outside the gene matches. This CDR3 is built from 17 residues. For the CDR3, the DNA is TGCGCCAGCAGCTTGATCGCGGGAGGGAGTCCCTACAATGAGCAGTTCTTC. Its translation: CASSLIAGGSPYNEQFF.

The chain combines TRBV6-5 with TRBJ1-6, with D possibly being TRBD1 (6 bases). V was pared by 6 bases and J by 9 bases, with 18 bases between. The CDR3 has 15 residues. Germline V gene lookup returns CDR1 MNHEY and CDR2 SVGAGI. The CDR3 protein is CASRITGRGGSPLHF. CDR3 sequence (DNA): TGTGCCAGCAGGATAACCGGTAGGGGGGGTTCACCCCTCCACTTT.

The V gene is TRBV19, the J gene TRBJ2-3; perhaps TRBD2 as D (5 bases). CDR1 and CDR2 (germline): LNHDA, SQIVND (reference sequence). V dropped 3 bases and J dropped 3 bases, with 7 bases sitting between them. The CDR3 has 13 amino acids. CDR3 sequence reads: CASSISGTDTQYF. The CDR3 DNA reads TGTGCCAGTAGTATTTCGGGGACAGATACGCAGTATTTT. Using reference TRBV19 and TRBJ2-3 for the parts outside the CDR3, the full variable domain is DGGITQSPKYLFRKEGQNVTLSCEQNLNHDAMYWYRQDPGQGLRLIYYSQIVNDFQKGDIAEGYSVSREKKESFPLTVTSAQKNPTAFYLCASSISGTDTQYFGPGTRLTVL.

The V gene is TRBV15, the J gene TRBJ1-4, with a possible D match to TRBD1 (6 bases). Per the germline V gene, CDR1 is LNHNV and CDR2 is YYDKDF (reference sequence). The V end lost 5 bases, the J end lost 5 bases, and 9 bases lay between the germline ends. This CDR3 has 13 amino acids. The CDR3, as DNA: TGTGCCACCAGCCTCGGACAGAATGAAAAACTGTTTTTT. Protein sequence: CATSLGQNEKLFF.

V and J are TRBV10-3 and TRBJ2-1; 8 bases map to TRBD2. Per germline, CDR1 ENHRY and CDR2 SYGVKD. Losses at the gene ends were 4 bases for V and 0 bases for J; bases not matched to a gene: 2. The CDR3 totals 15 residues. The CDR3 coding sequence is TGTGCCATCAGTGGTGGACTAGCCTCCTACAATGAGCAGTTCTTC. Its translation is CAISGGLASYNEQFF.

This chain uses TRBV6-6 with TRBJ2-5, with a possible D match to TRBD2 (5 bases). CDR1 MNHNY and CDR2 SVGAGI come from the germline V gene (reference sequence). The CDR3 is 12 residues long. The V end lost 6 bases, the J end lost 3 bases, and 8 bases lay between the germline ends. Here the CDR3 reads CASRWTEETQYF. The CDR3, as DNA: TGTGCCAGCAGATGGACTGAAGAGACCCAGTACTTC.